One and the same sample provided the 5 T cell receptor beta chains below, sequenced in a study of OX40 agonist ivuxolimab in advanced cancers. The assay was immunoSEQ multiplex PCR, and TCRdb's table has in-frame clones only and misses some. In the table there are about 67,000 clones, 91% of which are singletons. This specimen was CD4+ or CD8+ T cells sorted from blood, taken in a trial of the OX40 agonist ivuxolimab. These receptors all come from an adult with an advanced solid tumor such as melanoma, head and neck, liver or kidney cancer.

The CDR3 DNA reads as TGTGCCAGCTCACCAGTTGGACAGGGGTACACCGGGGAGCTGTTTTTT. Amino acid sequence: CASSPVGQGYTGELFF. This sequence joins TRBV18 and TRBJ2-2; 9 bases match TRBD1. The length of the CDR3 is 16 residues. Unmatched junction bases numbered 4, after V lost 2 bases and J lost 3 bases. Germline CDR1 and CDR2: KGHSH and LQKENI.

The chain carries TRBV2 and TRBJ1-2, with 8 bases fitting TRBD1. Looked up from germline, CDR1 is SNHLY and CDR2 is FYNNEI. V lost 7 bases, J lost 4 bases, and 11 bases stayed unmatched. The CDR3 length is 15 residues. CDR3 bases: TGTGCCAGCAAAACCGGACAGGGTTCATTCTATGGCTACACCTTC. Translation: CASKTGQGSFYGYTF.

J is TRBJ1-4 and V is TRBV5-8; 9 bases fit TRBD1. With V trimmed by 4 bases and J by 6 bases, 7 bases remained unmatched. CDR3 length: 15 residues. Germline values: CDR1 SGHTS, CDR2 YDEGEE. CDR3 region: CASSTGTGSHEKLFF. In DNA form, the CDR3 reads TGTGCCAGCAGCACCGGGACAGGGTCCCATGAAAAACTGTTTTTT.

This clone was picked up one time. V and J are TRBV30 and TRBJ1-3, with a tentative D call TRBD1 (5 bases). The V and J ends lost 0 bases and 0 bases respectively, with 15 bases between them. Germline V gene data show CDR1 as GTSNPN and CDR2 as SVGIG (reference sequence). The CDR3 has 17 amino acids. CDR3 DNA: TGTGCCTGGAGTGTCTACAGGTTCCCGAACTCTGGAAACACCATATATTTT. Amino acids: CAWSVYRFPNSGNTIYF.

The J gene is TRBJ1-1, the V gene TRBV28; D possibly corresponds to TRBD1 (5 bases). Germline CDR1 and CDR2: MDHEN and SYDVKM. V lost 5 bases to trimming and J lost 4 bases, with 14 bases between them. This CDR3 contains 14 residues. The CDR3 region has the DNA TGTGCCAGCAGTCCCCTCGGCGGGGGCACTGAAGCTTTCTTT. It is translated as CASSPLGGGTEAFF.